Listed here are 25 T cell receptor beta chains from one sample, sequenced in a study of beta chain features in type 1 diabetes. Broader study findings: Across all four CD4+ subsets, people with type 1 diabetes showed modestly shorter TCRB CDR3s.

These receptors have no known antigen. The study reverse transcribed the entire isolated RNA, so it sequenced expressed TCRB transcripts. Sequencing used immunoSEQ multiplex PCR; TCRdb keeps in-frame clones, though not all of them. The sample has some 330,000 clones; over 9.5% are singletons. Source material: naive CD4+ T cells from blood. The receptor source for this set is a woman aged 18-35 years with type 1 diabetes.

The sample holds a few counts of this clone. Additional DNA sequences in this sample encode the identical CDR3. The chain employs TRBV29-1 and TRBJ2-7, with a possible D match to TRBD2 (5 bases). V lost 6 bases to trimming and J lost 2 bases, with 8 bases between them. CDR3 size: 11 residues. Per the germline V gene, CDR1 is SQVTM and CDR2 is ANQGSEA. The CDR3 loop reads CSVTGAYEQYF. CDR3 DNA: TGCAGCGTAACCGGGGCCTACGAGCAGTACTTC.

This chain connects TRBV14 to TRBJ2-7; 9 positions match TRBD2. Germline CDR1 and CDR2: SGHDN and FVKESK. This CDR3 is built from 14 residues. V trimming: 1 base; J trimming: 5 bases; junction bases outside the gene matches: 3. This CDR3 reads CASSQGLAVDEQYF. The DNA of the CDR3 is TGTGCCAGCAGCCAAGGACTAGCGGTGGACGAGCAGTACTTC.

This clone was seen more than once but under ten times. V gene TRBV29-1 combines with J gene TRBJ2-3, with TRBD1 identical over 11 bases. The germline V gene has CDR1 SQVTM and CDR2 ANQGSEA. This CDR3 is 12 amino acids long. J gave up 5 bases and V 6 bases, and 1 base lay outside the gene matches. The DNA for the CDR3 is TGCAGCGTGGGGACAGGGGGAGATACGCAGTATTTT. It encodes CSVGTGGDTQYF.

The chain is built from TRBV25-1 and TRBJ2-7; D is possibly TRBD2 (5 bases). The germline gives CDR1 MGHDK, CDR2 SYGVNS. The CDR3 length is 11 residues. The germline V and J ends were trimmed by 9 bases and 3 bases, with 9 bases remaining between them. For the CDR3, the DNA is TGTGCCAGTTCCGGGAACTACGAGCAGTACTTC. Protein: CASSGNYEQYF.

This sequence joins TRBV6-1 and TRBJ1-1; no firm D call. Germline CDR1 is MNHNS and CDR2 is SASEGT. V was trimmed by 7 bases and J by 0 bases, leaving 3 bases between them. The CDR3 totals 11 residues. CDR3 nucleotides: TGTGCCAGCACAATGAACACTGAAGCTTTCTTT. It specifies CASTMNTEAFF.

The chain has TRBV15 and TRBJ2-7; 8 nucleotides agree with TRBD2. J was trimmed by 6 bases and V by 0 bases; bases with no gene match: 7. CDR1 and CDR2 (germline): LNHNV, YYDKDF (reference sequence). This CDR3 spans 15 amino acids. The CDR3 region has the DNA TGTGCCACCAGCAGAGATCAGCGGGAGTACGGCGAGCAGTACTTC. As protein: CATSRDQREYGEQYF. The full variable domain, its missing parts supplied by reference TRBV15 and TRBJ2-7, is DAMVIQNPRYQVTQFGKPVTLSCSQTLNHNVMYWYQQKSSQAPKLLFHYYDKDFNNEADTPDNFQSRRPNTSFCFLDIRSPGLGDTAMYLCATSRDQREYGEQYFGPGTRLTVT.

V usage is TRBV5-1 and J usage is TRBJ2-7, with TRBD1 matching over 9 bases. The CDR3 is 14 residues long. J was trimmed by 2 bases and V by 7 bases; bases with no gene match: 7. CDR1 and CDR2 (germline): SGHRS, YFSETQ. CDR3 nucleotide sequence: TGCGCCAGCGGACCGGGACAGGGTACCTACGAGCAGTACTTC. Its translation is CASGPGQGTYEQYF.

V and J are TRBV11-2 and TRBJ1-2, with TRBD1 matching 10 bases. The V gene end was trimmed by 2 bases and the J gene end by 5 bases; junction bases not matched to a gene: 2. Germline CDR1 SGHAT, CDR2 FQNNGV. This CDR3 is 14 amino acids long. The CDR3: CASSLWDRGYGYTF. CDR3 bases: TGTGCCAGCAGCTTATGGGACAGGGGTTATGGCTACACCTTC. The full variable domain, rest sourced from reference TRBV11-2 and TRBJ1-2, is EAGVAQSPRYKIIEKRQSVAFWCNPISGHATLYWYQQILGQGPKLLIQFQNNGVVDDSQLPKDRFSAERLKGVDSTLKIQPAKLEDSAVYLCASSLWDRGYGYTFGSGTRLTVV.

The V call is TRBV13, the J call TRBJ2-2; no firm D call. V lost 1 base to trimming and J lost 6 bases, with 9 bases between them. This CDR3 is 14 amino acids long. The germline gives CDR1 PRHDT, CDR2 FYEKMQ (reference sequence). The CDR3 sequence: CASSLDQRAGELFF. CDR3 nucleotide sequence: TGTGCCAGCAGCTTAGACCAGCGAGCCGGGGAGCTGTTTTTT. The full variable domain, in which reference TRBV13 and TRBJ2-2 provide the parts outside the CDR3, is AAGVIQSPRHLIKEKRETATLKCYPIPRHDTVYWYQQGPGQDPQFLISFYEKMQSDKGSIPDRFSAQQFSDYHSELNMSSLELGDSALYFCASSLDQRAGELFFGEGSRLTVL.

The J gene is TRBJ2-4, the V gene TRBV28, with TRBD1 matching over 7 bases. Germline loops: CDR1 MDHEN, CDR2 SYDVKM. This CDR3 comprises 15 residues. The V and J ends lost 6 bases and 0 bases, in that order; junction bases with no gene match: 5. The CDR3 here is CASRTGQRAKNIQYF. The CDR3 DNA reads TGTGCCAGCAGAACGGGACAGAGAGCCAAAAACATTCAGTACTTC.

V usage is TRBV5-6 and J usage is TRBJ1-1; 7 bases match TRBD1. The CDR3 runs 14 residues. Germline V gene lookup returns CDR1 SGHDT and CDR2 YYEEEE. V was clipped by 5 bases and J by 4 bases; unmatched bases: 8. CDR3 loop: CASRDVQGSTEAFF. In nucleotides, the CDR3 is TGTGCCAGCAGGGACGTACAGGGGAGCACTGAAGCTTTCTTT.

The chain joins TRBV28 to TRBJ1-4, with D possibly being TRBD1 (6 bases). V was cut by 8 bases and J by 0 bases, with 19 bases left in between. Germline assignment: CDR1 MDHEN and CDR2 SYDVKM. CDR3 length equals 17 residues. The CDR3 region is CASGRTAIKATNEKLFF. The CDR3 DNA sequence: TGTGCCAGCGGTAGGACAGCGATAAAAGCAACTAATGAAAAACTGTTTTTT.

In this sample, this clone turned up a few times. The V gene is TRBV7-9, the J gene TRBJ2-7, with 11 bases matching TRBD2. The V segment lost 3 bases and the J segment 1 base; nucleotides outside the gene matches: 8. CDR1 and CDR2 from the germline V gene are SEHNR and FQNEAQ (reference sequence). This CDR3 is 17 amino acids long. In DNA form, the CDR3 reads TGTGCCAGCAGCTTCTACCGGACTAGCGGGTTGTCCTACGAGCAGTACTTC. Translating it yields CASSFYRTSGLSYEQYF.

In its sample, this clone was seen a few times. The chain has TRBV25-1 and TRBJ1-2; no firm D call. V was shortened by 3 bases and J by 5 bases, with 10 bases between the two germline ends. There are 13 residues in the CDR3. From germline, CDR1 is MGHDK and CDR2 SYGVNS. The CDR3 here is CASSDPGGYGYTF. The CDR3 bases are TGTGCCAGCAGTGATCCTGGAGGGTATGGCTACACCTTC.

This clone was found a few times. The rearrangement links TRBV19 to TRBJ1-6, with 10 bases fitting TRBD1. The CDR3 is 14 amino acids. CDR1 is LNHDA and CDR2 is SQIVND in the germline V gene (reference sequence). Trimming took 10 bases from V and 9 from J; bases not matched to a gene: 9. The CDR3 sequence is CATTPGDRGSPLHF. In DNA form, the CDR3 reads TGTGCCACCACACCGGGGGACAGGGGTTCACCCCTCCACTTT.

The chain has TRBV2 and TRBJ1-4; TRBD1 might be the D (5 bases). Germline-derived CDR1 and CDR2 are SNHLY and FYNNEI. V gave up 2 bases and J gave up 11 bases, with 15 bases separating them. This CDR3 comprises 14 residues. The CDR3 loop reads CASSEQGHEEKLFF. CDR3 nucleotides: TGTGCCAGCAGTGAACAGGGTCATGAGGAGAAACTGTTTTTT.

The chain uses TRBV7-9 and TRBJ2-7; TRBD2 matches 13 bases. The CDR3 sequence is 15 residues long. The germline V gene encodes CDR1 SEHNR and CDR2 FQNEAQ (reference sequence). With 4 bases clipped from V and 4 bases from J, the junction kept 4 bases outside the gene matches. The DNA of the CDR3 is TGTGCCAGCAGCTCAACTAGCGGGAGGGCGTACGAGCAGTACTTC. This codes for CASSSTSGRAYEQYF.

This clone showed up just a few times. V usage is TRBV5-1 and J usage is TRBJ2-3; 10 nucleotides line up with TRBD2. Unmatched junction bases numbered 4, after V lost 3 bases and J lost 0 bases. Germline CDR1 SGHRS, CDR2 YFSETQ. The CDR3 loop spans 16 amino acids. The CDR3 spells CASSSGLAVSTDTQYF. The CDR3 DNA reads TGCGCCAGCAGCTCTGGACTAGCGGTTAGCACAGATACGCAGTATTTT. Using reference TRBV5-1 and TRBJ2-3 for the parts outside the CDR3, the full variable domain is KAGVTQTPRYLIKTRGQQVTLSCSPISGHRSVSWYQQTPGQGLQFLFEYFSETQRNKGNFPGRFSGRQFSNSRSEMNVSTLELGDSALYLCASSSGLAVSTDTQYFGPGTRLTVL.

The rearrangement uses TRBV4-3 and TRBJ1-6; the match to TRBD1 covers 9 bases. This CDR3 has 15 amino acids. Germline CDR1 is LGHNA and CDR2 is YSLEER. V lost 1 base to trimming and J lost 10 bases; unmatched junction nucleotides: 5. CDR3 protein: CASSQADRGKSPLHF. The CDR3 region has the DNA TGCGCCAGCAGCCAAGCTGACAGGGGGAAATCACCCCTCCACTTT.

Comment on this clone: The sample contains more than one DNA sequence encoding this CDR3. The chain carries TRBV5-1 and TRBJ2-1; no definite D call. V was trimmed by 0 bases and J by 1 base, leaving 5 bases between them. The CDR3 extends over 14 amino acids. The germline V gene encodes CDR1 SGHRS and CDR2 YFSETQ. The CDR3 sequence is CASSLGASYNEQFF. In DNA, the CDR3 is TGCGCCAGCAGCTTGGGGGCTTCCTACAATGAGCAGTTCTTC.

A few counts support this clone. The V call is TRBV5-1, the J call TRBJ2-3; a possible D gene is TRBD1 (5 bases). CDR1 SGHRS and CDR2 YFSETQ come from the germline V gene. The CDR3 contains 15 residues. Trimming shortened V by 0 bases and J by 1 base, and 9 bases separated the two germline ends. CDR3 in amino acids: CASSLGQYRTDTQYF. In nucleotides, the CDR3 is TGCGCCAGCAGCTTGGGACAGTATCGCACAGATACGCAGTATTTT.

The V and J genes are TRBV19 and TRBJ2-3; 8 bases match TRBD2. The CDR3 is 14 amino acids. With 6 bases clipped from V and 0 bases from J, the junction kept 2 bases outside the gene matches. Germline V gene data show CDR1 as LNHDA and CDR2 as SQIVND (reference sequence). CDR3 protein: CASSKRGSTDTQYF. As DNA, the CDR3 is TGTGCCAGTAGCAAGCGGGGGAGCACAGATACGCAGTATTTT.

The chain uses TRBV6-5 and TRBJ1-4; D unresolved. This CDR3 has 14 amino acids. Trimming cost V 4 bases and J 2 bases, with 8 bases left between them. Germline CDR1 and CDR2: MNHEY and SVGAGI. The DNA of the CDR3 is TGTGCCAGCAGTTTGTACATCACTAATGAAAAACTGTTTTTT. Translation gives CASSLYITNEKLFF.

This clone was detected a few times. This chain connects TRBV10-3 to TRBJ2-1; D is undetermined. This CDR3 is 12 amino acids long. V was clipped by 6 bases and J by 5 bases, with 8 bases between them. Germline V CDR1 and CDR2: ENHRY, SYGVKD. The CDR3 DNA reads TGTGCCATCAGGAAGCAAAACAATGAGCAGTTCTTC. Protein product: CAIRKQNNEQFF.

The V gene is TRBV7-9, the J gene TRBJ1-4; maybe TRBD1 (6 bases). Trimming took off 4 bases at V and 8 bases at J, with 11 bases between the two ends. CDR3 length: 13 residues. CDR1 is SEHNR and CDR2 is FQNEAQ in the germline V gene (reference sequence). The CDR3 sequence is CASSWTAGEKLFF. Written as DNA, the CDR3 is TGTGCCAGCAGCTGGACAGCGGGAGAAAAACTGTTTTTT. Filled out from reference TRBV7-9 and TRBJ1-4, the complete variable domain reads DTGVSQNPRHKITKRGQNVTFRCDPISEHNRLYWYRQTLGQGPEFLTYFQNEAQLEKSRLLSDRFSAERPKGSFSTLEIQRTEQGDSAMYLCASSWTAGEKLFFGSGTQLSVL.